The 22 T cell receptor beta chains below were found in one sample sequenced in a study of blood T cell repertoires in COVID-19 (dated by TCRdb to 2018 to 2020). Libraries were made using the immunoSEQ multiplex PCR assay. Held by TCRdb, this immuneACCESS table contains in-frame sequences only and omits some clones. Under half of the omission traces to an unresolved V gene where checked; the cause of the rest is unknown. The sample has some 66,000 clones on record, roughly nine tenths of them singletons. The ten largest make up about 7.9% of the sample. Sequencing input: peripheral blood. All receptors come from a human donor in a cohort sampled during active COVID-19.

The V call is TRBV19, the J call TRBJ2-6; 7 bases are shared with TRBD1. Germline loops: CDR1 LNHDA, CDR2 SQIVND (reference sequence). V lost 9 bases and J lost 0; bases outside the gene matches: 8. This CDR3 region has 16 residues. The DNA for the CDR3 is TGTGCCAGAAAGACGGGACAGTACTCTGGGGCCAACGTCCTGACTTTC. Encoded protein: CARKTGQYSGANVLTF.

The chain combines TRBV10-3 with TRBJ2-1; no clear D. There are 12 residues in the CDR3. The ends were cut back, 5 bases at V and 5 bases at J, with 7 bases in the middle. Germline assignment: CDR1 ENHRY and CDR2 SYGVKD. CDR3 loop: CAISRLDNEQFF. The CDR3 DNA sequence: TGTGCCATCAGTCGTCTAGACAATGAGCAGTTCTTC.

This clone occurred once. The junction does not match germline at one end; this may be a read error. The chain is built from TRBV15 and TRBJ2-7; TRBD1 agrees at 8 bases. The germline V gene has CDR1 LNHNV and CDR2 YYDKDF (reference sequence). The CDR3 is made up of 12 amino acids. CDR3 residues: CATSRGPGQVSF. CDR3 coding DNA: TGTGCCACCAGCAGAGGGCCGGGACAGGTATCCTTC.

The chain is built from TRBV7-2 and TRBJ2-1, with 9 bases identical to TRBD2. The length of the CDR3 is 17 residues. V trimming: 0 bases; J trimming: 4 bases; junction bases outside the gene matches: 7. CDR1 is SGHTA and CDR2 is FQGNSA in the germline V gene. CDR3 loop: CASSLAGGRVLYNEQFF. CDR3 coding DNA: TGTGCCAGCAGCTTAGCGGGCGGGAGGGTTTTATACAATGAGCAGTTCTTC.

This sequence joins TRBV19 and TRBJ2-5, with D possibly being TRBD1 (6 bases). This CDR3 has 15 amino acids. Germline lookup yields CDR1 LNHDA and CDR2 SQIVND (reference sequence). Deletions cut 2 bases from V and 5 bases from J, with 15 bases between. The DNA for the CDR3 is TGTGCCAGTAGTATACTGGGGGCCCGGTGGGAGACCCAGTACTTC. It translates to CASSILGARWETQYF.

This chain uses TRBV5-8 with TRBJ2-3, with 12 bases that match TRBD2. With V trimmed by 5 bases and J by 0 bases, 7 bases remained unmatched. Looked up from germline, CDR1 is SGHTS and CDR2 is YDEGEE. CDR3 length: 17 amino acids. The CDR3 sequence is CASSFDTSGGSTDTQYF. The CDR3 DNA reads as TGTGCCAGCAGTTTTGATACTAGCGGGGGGAGCACAGATACGCAGTATTTT.

The chain employs TRBV19 and TRBJ2-5, with 12 positions matching TRBD2. The germline CDR1 and CDR2 sequences are LNHDA and SQIVND (reference sequence). Germline trimming cut 9 bases from V and 0 bases from J; bases unmatched to any gene: 2. CDR3 length: 14 amino acids. CDR3 coding DNA: TGTGCCAGCAGACTAGCGGGGGACCAAGAGACCCAGTACTTC. It yields the protein CASRLAGDQETQYF.

The gene calls are TRBV6-5 and TRBJ1-2; 8 nucleotides line up with TRBD1. Germline V gives CDR1 MNHEY, CDR2 SVGAGI. Trimming at V came to 10 bases and at J to 4 bases, leaving 11 bases not matched to a gene. There are 14 residues in the CDR3. CDR3 nucleotides: TGTGCCACGACAGGGGCCCCAAAAGGCTATGGCTACACCTTC. Its translation: CATTGAPKGYGYTF.

CDR3 residues: CASSSRLAGGPSYEQYF. Written as DNA, the CDR3 is TGTGCCAGCAGCTCGCGTCTAGCGGGAGGGCCCTCCTACGAGCAGTACTTC. This rearrangement joins TRBV3-1 (or the pseudogene TRBV3-2) to TRBJ2-7; TRBD2 aligns across 12 bases. V lost 5 bases, J lost 0 bases, and 8 bases stayed unmatched. This CDR3 spans 17 amino acids. In germline, CDR1 is LGHDT, CDR2 YNNKEL (reference sequence).

This clone was seen more than once but under ten times. The V and J genes are TRBV28 and TRBJ2-2; TRBD2 aligns across 8 bases. Germline values: CDR1 MDHEN, CDR2 SYDVKM. The CDR3 totals 15 residues. After removal of 9 bases from V and 4 bases from J, the junction contained 10 bases not matched to a gene. CDR3 nucleotide sequence: TGTGCCAGTCTGGGGCCGGGAGGGGGCACCGGGGAGCTGTTTTTT. It translates to CASLGPGGGTGELFF.

This clone was found once. V and J are TRBV7-8 and TRBJ2-1; 7 bases map to TRBD1. The CDR3 extends over 15 amino acids. Germline CDR1 is SGHVS and CDR2 is FQNEAQ. J gave up 6 bases and V 1 base, and 6 bases lay outside the gene matches. CDR3 region: CASSLDWTGINEQFF. The CDR3 nucleotides are TGTGCCAGCAGCTTAGACTGGACAGGCATCAATGAGCAGTTCTTC.

This chain uses TRBV18 with TRBJ2-1; the match to TRBD2 covers 8 bases. The CDR3 is made up of 15 amino acids. Germline V gene sequence: CDR1 KGHSH, CDR2 LQKENI. Trimming took 2 bases from V and 5 from J; bases not matched to a gene: 5. The DNA of the CDR3 is TGTGCCAGCTCACCAAAGTCACTAGCGGACAATGAGCAGTTCTTC. This translates into CASSPKSLADNEQFF.

The V call is TRBV14, the J call TRBJ2-7, with D possibly TRBD1 on 5 matching bases. The ends were cut back, 0 bases at V and 0 bases at J, with 12 bases in the middle. This CDR3 is 16 amino acids long. From germline, CDR1 is SGHDN and CDR2 FVKESK. CDR3 in DNA: TGTGCCAGCAGCCAAGAAAAAGGGGCACTCTCCTACGAGCAGTACTTC. Translated, it gives CASSQEKGALSYEQYF.

This chain uses TRBV28 with TRBJ2-4; D may be TRBD2 (6 bases). CDR3 length: 13 amino acids. Trimming removed 10 bases from V and 5 bases from J, with 15 bases in between. Looked up from germline, CDR1 is MDHEN and CDR2 is SYDVKM. CDR3 in amino acids: CATLGTVENIQYF. The CDR3 region has the DNA TGTGCCACCCTAGGGACTGTCGAAAACATTCAGTACTTC.

This chain uses TRBV4-3 with TRBJ2-1; D might be TRBD2 (5 bases). V was shortened by 8 bases and J by 7 bases, with 12 bases between the two germline ends. The CDR3 is 12 amino acids. Germline CDR1 LGHNA, CDR2 YSLEER. CDR3 nucleotide sequence: TGCGCCAGCTCCGGGCCGGGGAATGAGCAGTTCTTC. This encodes CASSGPGNEQFF.

The chain couples TRBV5-1 to TRBJ1-1, with D possibly being TRBD1 (6 bases). From germline, CDR1 is SGHRS and CDR2 YFSETQ. Deletions cut 7 bases from V and 1 base from J, with 14 bases between. CDR3 length: 14 residues. In DNA, the CDR3 is TGCGCCAGCCGAACAGGGCCCCCGAACACTGAAGCTTTCTTT. Amino acid sequence: CASRTGPPNTEAFF.

CDR3 nucleotide sequence: TGTGCCAGCTCAGCGACAGGGAGCGTTAACACTGAAGCTTTCTTT. Translating it yields CASSATGSVNTEAFF. The chain employs TRBV6-5 and TRBJ1-1; 7 positions agree with TRBD1. Germline trimming cut 8 bases from V and 2 bases from J; bases unmatched to any gene: 11. The CDR3 is made up of 15 amino acids. The germline gives CDR1 MNHEY, CDR2 SVGAGI.

This clone came up once. The rearrangement links TRBV4-3 to TRBJ1-2; the match to TRBD1 covers 8 bases. CDR3 size: 16 residues. Per germline, CDR1 LGHNA and CDR2 YSLEER. V gave up 5 bases and J gave up 2 bases; unmatched junction bases: 10. The chain's CDR3 is CASSFGPTGVNYGYTF. The CDR3, as DNA: TGCGCCAGCAGCTTCGGACCGACAGGGGTGAACTATGGCTACACCTTC.

The gene calls are TRBV11-1 and TRBJ2-7, with 10 positions matching TRBD2. The CDR3 loop spans 15 amino acids. V trimming: 5 bases; J trimming: 0 bases; junction bases outside the gene matches: 4. Looked up from germline, CDR1 is SGHAT and CDR2 is FQDESV (reference sequence). CDR3 coding DNA: TGTGCCAGCAGCCCTTGGACTAGCGGCTCCTACGAGCAGTACTTC. Translated: CASSPWTSGSYEQYF. The full variable domain, completed using reference TRBV11-1 and TRBJ2-7, is EAEVAQSPRYKITEKSQAVAFWCDPISGHATLYWYRQILGQGPELLVQFQDESVVDDSQLPKDRFSAERLKGVDSTLKIQPAELGDSAMYLCASSPWTSGSYEQYFGPGTRLTVT.

The rearrangement uses TRBV18 and TRBJ1-3, with 7 bases aligning to TRBD1. V gave up 3 bases and J gave up 3 bases; unmatched junction bases: 2. The CDR3 extends over 14 amino acids. Germline loops: CDR1 KGHSH, CDR2 LQKENI. CDR3: CASSPRDSGNTIYF. CDR3 coding DNA: TGTGCCAGCTCACCTAGGGACAGTGGAAACACCATATATTTT. Together with reference TRBV18 and TRBJ1-3, the CDR3 gives the full variable domain: NAGVMQNPRHLVRRRGQEARLRCSPMKGHSHVYWYRQLPEEGLKFMVYLQKENIIDESGMPKERFSAEFPKEGPSILRIQQVVRGDSAAYFCASSPRDSGNTIYFGEGSWLTVV.

The chain combines TRBV30 with TRBJ1-5; the match to TRBD1 covers 11 bases. CDR3 length equals 15 residues. In germline, CDR1 is GTSNPN, CDR2 SVGIG (reference sequence). The V gene end was trimmed by 2 bases and the J gene end by 10 bases; junction bases not matched to a gene: 10. In DNA, the CDR3 is TGTGCCTGGAGTAATCTAGGACAGGGGGCGCTTCCCCAGCATTTT. This codes for CAWSNLGQGALPQHF.

V is TRBV2 and J is TRBJ2-1, with a weak D call TRBD2 (5 bases). This CDR3 has 11 amino acids. Germline assignment: CDR1 SNHLY and CDR2 FYNNEI. Trimming stripped 7 bases from V and 13 bases from J, with 14 bases between. DNA of the CDR3: TGTGCCAGCAAAGCGGCGTTGGAACAGTTCTTC. Its protein product is CASKAALEQFF.